What follows describes a single T cell receptor beta chain. Its specificity is not known. A junction boundary mismatches the germline segment, possibly from a read error. This entry comes from a study of cytomegalovirus exposure and HLA in healthy donors. Study findings and constraints: Available immune exposure information was restricted to CMV serostatus only. The authors considered a cluster of highly shared sequence variants likely to be a sequencing artifact.

Use of 60 Vbeta and 13 Jbeta primers characterized the PCR. The data were produced by immunoSEQ multiplex PCR, yet TCRdb's version contains in-frame clones alone and is incomplete. The repertoire has 95,000 to 150,000 clones, more than 75% of them found once; the top ten carry about 1.8%. The CDR3 contains 15 residues. Per the germline V gene, CDR1 is MNHEY and CDR2 is SVGAGI. This chain uses TRBV6-5 with TRBJ1-1, with 7 bases fitting TRBD1. This clonotype originated in a man aged 18 to 30 in good health and CMV-seronegative. Sequencing was done on a sample of PBMCs. For the CDR3, the DNA is TGTGCCAGCAGGGTGTTAGACAGGGTGAATACTGAAGCTTTCTTT. Translating it yields CASRVLDRVNTEAFF.